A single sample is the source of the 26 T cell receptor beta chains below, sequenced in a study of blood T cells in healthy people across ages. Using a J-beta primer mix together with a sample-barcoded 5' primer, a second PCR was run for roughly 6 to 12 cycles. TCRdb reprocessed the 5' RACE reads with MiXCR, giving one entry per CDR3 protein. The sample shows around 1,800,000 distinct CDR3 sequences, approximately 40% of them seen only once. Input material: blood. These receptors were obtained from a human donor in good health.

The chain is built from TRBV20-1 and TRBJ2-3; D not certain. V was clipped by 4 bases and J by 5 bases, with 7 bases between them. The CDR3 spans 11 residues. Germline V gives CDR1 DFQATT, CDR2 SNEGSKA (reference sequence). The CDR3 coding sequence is TGCAGTGCTACCAAAGGAGATACGCAGTATTTT. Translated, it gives CSATKGDTQYF.

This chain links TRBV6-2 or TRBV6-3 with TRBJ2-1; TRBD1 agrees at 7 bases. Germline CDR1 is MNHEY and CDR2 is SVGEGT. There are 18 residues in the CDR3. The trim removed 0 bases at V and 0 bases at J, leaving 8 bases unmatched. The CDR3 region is CASSYSTGSLRSYNEQFF. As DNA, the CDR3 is TGTGCCAGCAGTTACTCGACAGGGTCCCTCCGCTCCTACAATGAGCAGTTCTTC.

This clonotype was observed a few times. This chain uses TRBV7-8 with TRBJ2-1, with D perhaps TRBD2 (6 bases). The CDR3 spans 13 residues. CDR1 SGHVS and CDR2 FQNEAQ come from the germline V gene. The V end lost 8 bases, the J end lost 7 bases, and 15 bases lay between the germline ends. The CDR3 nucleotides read TGTGCCAGCTTAAGTTCGGCGGGGAATGAGCAGTTCTTC. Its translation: CASLSSAGNEQFF.

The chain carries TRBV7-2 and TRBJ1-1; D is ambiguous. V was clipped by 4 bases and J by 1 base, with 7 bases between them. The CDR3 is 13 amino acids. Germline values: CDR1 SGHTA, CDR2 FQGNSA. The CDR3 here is CASSSSPNTEAFF. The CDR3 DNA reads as TGTGCCAGCAGCTCCTCACCGAACACTGAAGCTTTCTTT.

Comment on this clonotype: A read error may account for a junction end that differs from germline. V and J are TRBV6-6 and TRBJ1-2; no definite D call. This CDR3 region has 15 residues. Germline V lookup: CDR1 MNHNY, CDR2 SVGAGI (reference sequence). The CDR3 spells CASSYGKGPNYGYTF. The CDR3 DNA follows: TGCGCCAGCAGCTATGGGAAGGGCCCTAACTATGGCTACACCTTC.

CDR3 loop: CASSVGVWNEKLFF. Here the CDR3 DNA reads TGTGCCAGCAGCGTGGGGGTGTGGAATGAAAAACTGTTTTTT. This rearrangement joins TRBV9 to TRBJ1-4, with D possibly TRBD1 on 5 matching bases. This CDR3 region has 14 residues. Trimming removed 2 bases at V and 5 bases at J, with 10 bases between. The germline V gene has CDR1 SGDLS and CDR2 YYNGEE.

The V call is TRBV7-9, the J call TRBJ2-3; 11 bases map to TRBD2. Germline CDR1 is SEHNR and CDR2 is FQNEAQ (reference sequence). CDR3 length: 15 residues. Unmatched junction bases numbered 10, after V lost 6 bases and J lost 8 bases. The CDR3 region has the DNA TGTGCCAGCAGACCACTAGCGGGGGAGGTCGCTACGCAGTATTTT. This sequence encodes CASRPLAGEVATQYF. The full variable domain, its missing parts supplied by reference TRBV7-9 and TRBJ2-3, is DTGVSQNPRHKITKRGQNVTFRCDPISEHNRLYWYRQTLGQGPEFLTYFQNEAQLEKSRLLSDRFSAERPKGSFSTLEIQRTEQGDSAMYLCASRPLAGEVATQYFGPGTRLTVL.

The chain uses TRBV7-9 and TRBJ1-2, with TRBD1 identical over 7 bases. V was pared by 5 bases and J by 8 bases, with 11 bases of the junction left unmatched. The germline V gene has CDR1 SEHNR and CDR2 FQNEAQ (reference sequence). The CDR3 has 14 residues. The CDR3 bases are TGTGCCAGCAGCGTAGAACAGGGGTTGGTGGGCTACACCTTC. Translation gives CASSVEQGLVGYTF.

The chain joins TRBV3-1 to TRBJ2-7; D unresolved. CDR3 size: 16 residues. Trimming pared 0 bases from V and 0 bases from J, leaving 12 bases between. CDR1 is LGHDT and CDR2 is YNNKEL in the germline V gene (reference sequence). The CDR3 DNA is TGTGCCAGCAGCCAAGATTTTATGGCAGCCTCCTACGAGCAGTACTTC. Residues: CASSQDFMAASYEQYF.

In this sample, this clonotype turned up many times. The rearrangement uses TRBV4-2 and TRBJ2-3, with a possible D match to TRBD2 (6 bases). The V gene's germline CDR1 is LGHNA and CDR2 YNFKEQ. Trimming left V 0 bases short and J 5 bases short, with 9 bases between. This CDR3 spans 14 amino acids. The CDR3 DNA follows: TGTGCCAGCAGCCAAGAAGCGCGGGGAGATACGCAGTATTTT. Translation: CASSQEARGDTQYF.

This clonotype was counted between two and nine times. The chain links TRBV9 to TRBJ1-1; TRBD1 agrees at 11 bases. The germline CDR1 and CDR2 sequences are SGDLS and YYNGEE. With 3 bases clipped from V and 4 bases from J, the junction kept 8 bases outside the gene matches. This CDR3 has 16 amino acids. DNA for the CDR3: TGTGCCAGCAGCGCTTGGACAGGGGGCATCTTCACTGAAGCTTTCTTT. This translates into CASSAWTGGIFTEAFF.

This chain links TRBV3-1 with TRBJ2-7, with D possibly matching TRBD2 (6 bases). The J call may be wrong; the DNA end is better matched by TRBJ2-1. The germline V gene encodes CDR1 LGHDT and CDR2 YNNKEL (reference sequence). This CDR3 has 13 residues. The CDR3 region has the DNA TGTGCCAGCAGACGGGGGAGCGGCAATGAGCAGTTCTTC. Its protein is CASRRGSGNEQFF.

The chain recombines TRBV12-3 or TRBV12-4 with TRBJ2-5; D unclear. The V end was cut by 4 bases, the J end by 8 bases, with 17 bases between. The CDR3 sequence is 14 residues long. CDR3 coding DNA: TGTGCCAGCAGTTACGGACGATTTGAGGCCACCCAGTACTTC. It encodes CASSYGRFEATQYF.

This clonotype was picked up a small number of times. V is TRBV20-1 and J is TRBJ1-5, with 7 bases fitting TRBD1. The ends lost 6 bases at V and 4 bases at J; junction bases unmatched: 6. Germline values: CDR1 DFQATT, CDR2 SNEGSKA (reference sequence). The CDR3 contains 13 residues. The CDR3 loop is CSASDRFNQPQHF. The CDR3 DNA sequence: TGCAGTGCGTCGGACAGGTTTAATCAGCCCCAGCATTTT.

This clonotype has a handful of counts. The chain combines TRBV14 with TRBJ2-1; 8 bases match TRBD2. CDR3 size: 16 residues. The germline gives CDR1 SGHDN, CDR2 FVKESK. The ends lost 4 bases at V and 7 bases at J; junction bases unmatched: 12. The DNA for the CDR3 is TGTGCCAGCAGCCTAGGGACGGGACTAGACCTAAATGAGCAGTTCTTC. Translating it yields CASSLGTGLDLNEQFF.

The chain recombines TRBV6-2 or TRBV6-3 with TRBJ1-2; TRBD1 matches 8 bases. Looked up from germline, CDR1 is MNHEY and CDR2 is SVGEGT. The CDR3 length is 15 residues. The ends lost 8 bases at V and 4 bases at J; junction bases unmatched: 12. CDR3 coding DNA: TGTGCCAGCTACGACGGGGCAGGGGGCGGCTATGGCTACACCTTC. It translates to CASYDGAGGGYGYTF.

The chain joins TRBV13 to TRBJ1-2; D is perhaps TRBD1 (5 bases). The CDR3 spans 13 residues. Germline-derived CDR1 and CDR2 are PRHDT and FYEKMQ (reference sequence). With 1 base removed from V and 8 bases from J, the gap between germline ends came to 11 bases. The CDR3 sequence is CASSLAGLEGYTF. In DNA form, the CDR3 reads TGTGCCAGCAGCTTAGCAGGGCTGGAGGGCTACACCTTC.

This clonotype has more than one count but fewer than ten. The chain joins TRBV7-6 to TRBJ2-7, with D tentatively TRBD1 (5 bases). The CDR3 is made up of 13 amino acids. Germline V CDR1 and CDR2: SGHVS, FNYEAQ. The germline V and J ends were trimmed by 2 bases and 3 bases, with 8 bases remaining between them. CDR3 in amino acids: CASSLSQVYEQYF. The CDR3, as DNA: TGTGCCAGCAGCTTATCACAGGTCTACGAGCAGTACTTC.

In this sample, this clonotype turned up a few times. The CDR3 protein is CASRRGGVSNQPQHF. The CDR3 region has the DNA TGTGCCAGCAGGCGCGGGGGTGTAAGCAATCAGCCCCAGCATTTT. The chain has TRBV2 and TRBJ1-5, with D perhaps TRBD1 (5 bases). Germline V gene lookup returns CDR1 SNHLY and CDR2 FYNNEI. V gave up 6 bases and J gave up 1 base, with 13 bases separating them. The CDR3 length is 15 residues.

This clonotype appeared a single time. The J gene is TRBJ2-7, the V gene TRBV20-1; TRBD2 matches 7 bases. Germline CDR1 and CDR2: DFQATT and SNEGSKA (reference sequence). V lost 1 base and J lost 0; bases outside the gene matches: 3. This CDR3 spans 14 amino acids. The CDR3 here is CSARVAGLSYEQYF. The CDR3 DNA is TGCAGTGCTAGAGTAGCGGGCCTCTCCTACGAGCAGTACTTC.

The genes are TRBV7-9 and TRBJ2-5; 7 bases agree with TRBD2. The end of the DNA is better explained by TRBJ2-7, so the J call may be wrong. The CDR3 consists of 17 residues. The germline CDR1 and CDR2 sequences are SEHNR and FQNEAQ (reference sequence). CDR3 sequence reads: CASSLILGGVGLDEQYF. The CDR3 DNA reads TGTGCCAGCAGCTTAATACTGGGAGGGGTAGGACTGGACGAGCAGTACTTC.

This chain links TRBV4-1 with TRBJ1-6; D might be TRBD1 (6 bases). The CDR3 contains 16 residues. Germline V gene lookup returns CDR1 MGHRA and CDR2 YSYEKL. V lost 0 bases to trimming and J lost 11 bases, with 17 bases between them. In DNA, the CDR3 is TGCGCCAGCAGCCAAGAAGGACAGCGAGGTATTACACCCCTCCACTTT. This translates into CASSQEGQRGITPLHF.

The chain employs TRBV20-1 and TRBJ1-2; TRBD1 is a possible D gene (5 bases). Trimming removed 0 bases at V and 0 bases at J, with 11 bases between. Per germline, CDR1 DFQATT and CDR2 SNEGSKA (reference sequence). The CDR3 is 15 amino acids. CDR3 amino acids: CSARDQRGANYGYTF. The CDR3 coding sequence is TGCAGTGCTAGAGATCAACGGGGGGCTAACTATGGCTACACCTTC.

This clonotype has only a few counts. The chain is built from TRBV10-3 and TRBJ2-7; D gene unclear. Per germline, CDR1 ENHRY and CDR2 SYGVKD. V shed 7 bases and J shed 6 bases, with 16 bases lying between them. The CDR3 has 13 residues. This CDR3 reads CAIKKDEDSEQYF. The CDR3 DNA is TGTGCCATCAAAAAGGACGAAGATTCCGAGCAGTACTTC.

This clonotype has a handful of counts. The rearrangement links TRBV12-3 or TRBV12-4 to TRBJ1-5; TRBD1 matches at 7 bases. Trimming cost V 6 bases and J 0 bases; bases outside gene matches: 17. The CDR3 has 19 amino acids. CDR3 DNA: TGTGCCAGCAGGACAGGGTCTAGCTCCCCACTAAATAGCAATCAGCCCCAGCATTTT. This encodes CASRTGSSSPLNSNQPQHF.

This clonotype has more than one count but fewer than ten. The CDR3 bases are TGCGCCAGCAGCGCTCATGATACGCAGTATTTT. Amino acid sequence: CASSAHDTQYF. The J gene is TRBJ2-3, the V gene TRBV5-1; D is unclear. V lost 4 bases and J 6 bases, leaving 6 bases between the germline ends. In germline, CDR1 is SGHRS, CDR2 YFSETQ. CDR3 length equals 11 residues. Based on the CDR3 plus reference TRBV5-1 and TRBJ2-3, the full variable domain is KAGVTQTPRYLIKTRGQQVTLSCSPISGHRSVSWYQQTPGQGLQFLFEYFSETQRNKGNFPGRFSGRQFSNSRSEMNVSTLELGDSALYLCASSAHDTQYFGPGTRLTVL.